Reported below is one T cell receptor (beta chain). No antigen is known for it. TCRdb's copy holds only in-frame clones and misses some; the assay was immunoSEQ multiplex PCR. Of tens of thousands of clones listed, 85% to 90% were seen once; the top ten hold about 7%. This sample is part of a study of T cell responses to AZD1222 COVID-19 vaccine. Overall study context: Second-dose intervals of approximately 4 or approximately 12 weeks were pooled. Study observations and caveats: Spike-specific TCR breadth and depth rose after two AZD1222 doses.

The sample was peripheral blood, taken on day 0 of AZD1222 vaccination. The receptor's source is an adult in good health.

CDR3 nucleotide sequence: TGTGCCAGCAGTTACGGGGACAGCCAGTACTTC. It yields the protein CASSYGDSQYF. The chain employs TRBV6-5 and TRBJ2-5; 7 nucleotides agree with TRBD1. CDR1 and CDR2 from the germline V gene are MNHEY and SVGAGI. The CDR3 covers 11 residues. Trimming took 2 bases from V and 10 from J; bases not matched to a gene: 1.